The 32 T cell receptor beta chains listed next were all sequenced from one sample in a study of cytomegalovirus exposure and HLA in healthy donors. Measured with immunoSEQ multiplex PCR; TCRdb has only the in-frame clones, and not every one. The sample carries about 75,000 clones, roughly 80% recorded once. Sequenced: PBMCs. The receptors were sampled from a man under 40 in good health and CMV-seronegative.

The chain recombines TRBV7-9 with TRBJ2-5; 8 bases match TRBD1. CDR3 length equals 12 residues. J was trimmed by 5 bases and V by 10 bases; bases with no gene match: 6. Germline values: CDR1 SEHNR, CDR2 FQNEAQ (reference sequence). The CDR3 sequence: CAIRRGQETQYF. The CDR3 DNA is TGTGCCATCCGCAGGGGGCAGGAGACCCAGTACTTC.

This chain joins TRBV11-1 and TRBJ1-1, with D possibly being TRBD1 (6 bases). The CDR3 is 15 residues long. Trimming left V 2 bases short and J 1 base short, with 11 bases between. The germline V gene encodes CDR1 SGHAT and CDR2 FQDESV (reference sequence). As DNA, the CDR3 is TGTGCCAGCAGCTTAATGGGACAAGGGAACACTGAAGCTTTCTTT. It encodes CASSLMGQGNTEAFF.

This rearrangement joins TRBV5-1 to TRBJ1-4; D possibly corresponds to TRBD1 (5 bases). Germline loops: CDR1 SGHRS, CDR2 YFSETQ. The V end lost 5 bases, the J end lost 6 bases, and 14 bases lay between the germline ends. The CDR3 has 14 amino acids. CDR3 sequence: CASRRLGADEKLFF. The CDR3 nucleotides read TGCGCCAGCAGGAGGTTAGGGGCAGATGAAAAACTGTTTTTT.

The rearrangement uses TRBV7-6 and TRBJ2-5; TRBD2 aligns across 11 bases. The junction had 5 bases not matched to a gene; V was cut back by 5 bases and J by 9 bases. Germline V gene lookup returns CDR1 SGHVS and CDR2 FNYEAQ. CDR3 length equals 13 residues. CDR3 sequence reads: CASSPGLAAAQYF. The CDR3 DNA sequence: TGTGCCAGCAGCCCGGGACTAGCGGCGGCCCAGTACTTC.

The chain employs TRBV5-1 and TRBJ2-5; 8 bases line up with TRBD2. CDR1 SGHRS and CDR2 YFSETQ come from the germline V gene. With V trimmed by 0 bases and J by 5 bases, 3 bases remained unmatched. The CDR3 extends over 14 amino acids. CDR3 amino acids: CASSLASGGETQYF. The CDR3 DNA sequence: TGCGCCAGCAGCTTGGCCAGCGGGGGTGAGACCCAGTACTTC.

The CDR3 is CAAPGFNYGYTF. The CDR3 region has the DNA TGTGCCGCACCGGGTTTCAACTATGGCTACACCTTC. The V and J genes are TRBV30 and TRBJ1-2; the D is unclear. The CDR3 has 12 residues. The V end was cut by 8 bases, the J end by 2 bases, with 12 bases between. CDR1 GTSNPN and CDR2 SVGIG come from the germline V gene (reference sequence).

The sample holds one count of this clone. This chain uses TRBV6-5 with TRBJ2-7, with no clear D. This CDR3 region has 16 residues. CDR1 and CDR2 (germline): MNHEY, SVGAGI. V shed 0 bases and J shed 0 bases, with 12 bases lying between them. CDR3 nucleotide sequence: TGTGCCAGCAGTTACTCAACGGCAGGAAGCTCCTACGAGCAGTACTTC. This codes for CASSYSTAGSSYEQYF.

This rearrangement joins TRBV7-2 to TRBJ2-4; 7 nucleotides agree with TRBD1. Germline-derived CDR1 and CDR2 are SGHTA and FQGNSA. V shed 5 bases and J 9 bases; nucleotides not matched to a gene: 10. The CDR3 spans 14 residues. CDR3 amino acids: CASSPGTAGGIQYF. CDR3 DNA: TGTGCCAGCAGCCCCGGGACAGCTGGAGGCATTCAGTACTTC.

The CDR3 sequence: CASSTPAGTGLNTEAFF. In nucleotides, the CDR3 is TGCGCCAGCAGCACCCCGGCCGGGACAGGGCTGAACACTGAAGCTTTCTTT. J is TRBJ1-1 and V is TRBV5-1; TRBD1 agrees at 9 bases. Unmatched junction bases numbered 10, after V lost 4 bases and J lost 0 bases. The CDR3 has 17 residues. Germline V gene data show CDR1 as SGHRS and CDR2 as YFSETQ.

V is TRBV9 and J is TRBJ2-5; 10 positions match TRBD2. CDR3 length: 14 amino acids. Germline CDR1 reads SGDLS; CDR2 reads YYNGEE. Germline trimming cut 3 bases from V and 14 bases from J; bases unmatched to any gene: 13. The CDR3 coding sequence is TGTGCCAGCAGCGCCGGGACTAGCGACCTATCCTTCTACTTC. Encoded protein: CASSAGTSDLSFYF.

This clone occurred once. The chain uses TRBV28 and TRBJ1-2; 7 bases line up with TRBD1. V lost 4 bases to trimming and J lost 8 bases; unmatched junction nucleotides: 13. The CDR3 covers 15 residues. The germline gives CDR1 MDHEN, CDR2 SYDVKM. CDR3 DNA sequence: TGTGCCAGCAGTTCCGACAGGGAGATTCAGGAAGGCTACACCTTC. Its protein is CASSSDREIQEGYTF.

The J gene is TRBJ1-1, the V gene TRBV29-1; 11 bases fit TRBD1. This CDR3 spans 16 amino acids. V gave up 4 bases and J gave up 0 bases; unmatched junction bases: 7. CDR1 is SQVTM, CDR2 ANQGSEA, per germline. CDR3 sequence (DNA): TGCAGCGTTGGGCGGGGACAGGGGGATTTGAACACTGAAGCTTTCTTT. Translation gives CSVGRGQGDLNTEAFF. The full variable domain, rest sourced from reference TRBV29-1 and TRBJ1-1, is SAVISQKPSRDICQRGTSLTIQCQVDSQVTMMFWYRQQPGQSLTLIATANQGSEATYESGFVIDKFPISRPNLTFSTLTVSNMSPEDSSIYLCSVGRGQGDLNTEAFFGQGTRLTVV.

V gene TRBV4-2 combines with J gene TRBJ1-4, with D hard to call. The germline CDR1 and CDR2 sequences are LGHNA and YNFKEQ. V lost 3 bases and J 4 bases, leaving 9 bases between the germline ends. This CDR3 spans 14 amino acids. CDR3 sequence (DNA): TGTGCCAGCAGCCAGCGGTTGGGTAATGAAAAACTGTTTTTT. It specifies CASSQRLGNEKLFF.

The chain couples TRBV27 to TRBJ2-7; 7 positions agree with TRBD2. The V segment lost 5 bases and the J segment 2 bases; nucleotides outside the gene matches: 6. The CDR3 length is 14 residues. Germline V gene data show CDR1 as MNHEY and CDR2 as SMNVEV (reference sequence). CDR3 DNA sequence: TGTGCCAGCAGTCCTAGCGGAAAAGCCTACGAGCAGTACGTC. Translated: CASSPSGKAYEQYV.

This clone was picked up one time. This chain joins TRBV13 and TRBJ2-5; TRBD1 matches 8 bases. This CDR3 spans 12 amino acids. J was trimmed by 5 bases and V by 5 bases; bases with no gene match: 1. The germline gives CDR1 PRHDT, CDR2 FYEKMQ (reference sequence). CDR3 sequence reads: CASSPGGETQYF. The DNA of the CDR3 is TGTGCCAGCAGCCCAGGGGGCGAGACCCAGTACTTC.

The gene calls are TRBV15 and TRBJ1-3, with no clear D. Germline CDR1 and CDR2: LNHNV and YYDKDF (reference sequence). Trimming cost V 5 bases and J 6 bases, with 11 bases left between them. This CDR3 has 13 residues. This CDR3 is CATSPTPLNTIYF. CDR3 in DNA: TGTGCCACCAGCCCAACACCTCTAAACACCATATATTTT.

V usage is TRBV5-1 and J usage is TRBJ1-1; 7 bases are shared with TRBD1. Per germline, CDR1 SGHRS and CDR2 YFSETQ. CDR3 length: 15 residues. After removal of 1 base from V and 6 bases from J, the junction contained 9 bases not matched to a gene. The CDR3 sequence: CASSLSLTGAAEAFF. CDR3 nucleotide sequence: TGCGCCAGCAGCTTGAGCCTAACAGGGGCCGCTGAAGCTTTCTTT.

The chain joins TRBV28 to TRBJ1-2, with a tentative D call TRBD1 (5 bases). Trimming left V 2 bases short and J 7 bases short, with 20 bases between. The germline gives CDR1 MDHEN, CDR2 SYDVKM. The CDR3 runs 16 residues. The CDR3 sequence: CASSLVGGDLTGGYTF. Written as DNA, the CDR3 is TGTGCCAGCAGTTTAGTTGGGGGGGACTTAACTGGTGGCTACACCTTC.

The chain combines TRBV7-9 with TRBJ1-2; D is uncertain. From germline, CDR1 is SEHNR and CDR2 FQNEAQ (reference sequence). There are 12 residues in the CDR3. The V end lost 1 base, the J end lost 6 bases, and 6 bases lay between the germline ends. CDR3 residues: CASSLGIDGYTF. The CDR3 coding sequence is TGTGCCAGCAGCTTAGGTATTGATGGCTACACCTTC.

This chain links TRBV7-9 with TRBJ1-2, with D possibly TRBD1 on 6 matching bases. Trimming pared 4 bases from V and 8 bases from J, leaving 17 bases between. Germline CDR1 and CDR2: SEHNR and FQNEAQ (reference sequence). The CDR3 is made up of 14 amino acids. Here the CDR3 DNA reads TGTGCCAGCAGCTACGACAGGCCCTCTGGAGGCTACACCTTC. Protein sequence: CASSYDRPSGGYTF.

This chain joins TRBV27 and TRBJ1-2, with D perhaps matching TRBD1 (6 bases). Germline lookup yields CDR1 MNHEY and CDR2 SMNVEV (reference sequence). Trimming left V 5 bases short and J 3 bases short, with 19 bases between. CDR3 length: 16 amino acids. The CDR3 spells CASSLAPTGTYYGYTF. CDR3 DNA sequence: TGTGCCAGCAGTCTCGCTCCTACAGGGACCTACTATGGCTACACCTTC.

V and J are TRBV21-1 and TRBJ2-3; whether TRBD2, the table's D call, matches the DNA was not checked. TRBV21-1 represents a pseudogene. CDR3 length: 17 residues. The CDR3 loop is CASSKGTSGSKADTQYF. The CDR3 coding sequence is TGTGCCAGCAGCAAAGGGACTAGCGGCTCCAAAGCGGATACGCAGTATTTT.

The chain is built from TRBV9 and TRBJ2-7, with 9 bases that match TRBD2. There are 13 residues in the CDR3. Germline assignment: CDR1 SGDLS and CDR2 YYNGEE. The V segment lost 1 base and the J segment 7 bases; nucleotides outside the gene matches: 3. CDR3 nucleotide sequence: TGTGCCAGCAGCGTAAGCCTAGCGGGAGAGCAGTACGTC. Residues: CASSVSLAGEQYV.

The chain combines TRBV7-6 with TRBJ1-2; 10 bases map to TRBD1. J gave up 4 bases and V 3 bases, and 8 bases lay outside the gene matches. Germline V CDR1 and CDR2: SGHVS, FNYEAQ. The CDR3 is made up of 16 amino acids. The DNA of the CDR3 is TGTGCCAGCAGCTTGGACCCGGGACAGGGGCGCTATGGCTACACCTTC. Amino acids: CASSLDPGQGRYGYTF.

The genes are TRBV6-4 and TRBJ2-3, with TRBD1 identical over 10 bases. This CDR3 region has 13 residues. With V trimmed by 8 bases and J by 6 bases, 5 bases remained unmatched. Germline V gene sequence: CDR1 MRHNA, CDR2 SNTAGT. CDR3 bases: TGTGCCAGCGGGACAGGGGAGATGGATACGCAGTATTTT. It yields the protein CASGTGEMDTQYF.

The rearrangement links TRBV19 to TRBJ2-3, with 8 bases lining up with TRBD2. The V gene end was trimmed by 1 base and the J gene end by 12 bases; junction bases not matched to a gene: 15. Germline CDR1 is LNHDA and CDR2 is SQIVND (reference sequence). This CDR3 has 16 amino acids. The CDR3 region has the DNA TGTGCCAGTAGTATAGGTGCCCTAGGGGCGGGGGGACCACAGTATTTT. Its translation is CASSIGALGAGGPQYF. The whole variable domain, remainder taken from reference TRBV19 and TRBJ2-3, is DGGITQSPKYLFRKEGQNVTLSCEQNLNHDAMYWYRQDPGQGLRLIYYSQIVNDFQKGDIAEGYSVSREKKESFPLTVTSAQKNPTAFYLCASSIGALGAGGPQYFGPGTRLTVL.

The chain couples TRBV7-9 to TRBJ2-1; D possibly corresponds to TRBD2 (6 bases). Germline CDR1 SEHNR, CDR2 FQNEAQ (reference sequence). V was shortened by 1 base and J by 9 bases, with 25 bases between the two germline ends. The CDR3 spans 18 residues. The chain's CDR3 is CASSLEGYRGTQLCEQFF. The CDR3 DNA reads TGTGCCAGCAGCTTAGAGGGGTACCGAGGGACTCAGTTGTGTGAGCAGTTCTTC.

The CDR3 DNA sequence: TGTGCCAGCAGCACCGGGAATTACGAGCAGTACGTC. This codes for CASSTGNYEQYV. This sequence joins TRBV7-9 and TRBJ2-7, with D perhaps TRBD2 (5 bases). Germline V gene lookup returns CDR1 SEHNR and CDR2 FQNEAQ (reference sequence). Trimming shortened V by 5 bases and J by 4 bases, and 9 bases separated the two germline ends. The CDR3 has 12 amino acids.

The chain uses TRBV14 and TRBJ2-3; D may be TRBD2 (5 bases). The germline V gene encodes CDR1 SGHDN and CDR2 FVKESK. Trimming cost V 5 bases and J 9 bases, with 18 bases left between them. The CDR3 has 14 residues. CDR3 coding DNA: TGTGCCAGCAGCACCAGCGGAGCACGGCGCACGCAGTATTTT. It translates to CASSTSGARRTQYF.

The chain recombines TRBV28 with TRBJ2-3; 11 bases match TRBD1. The length of the CDR3 is 18 residues. CDR1 MDHEN and CDR2 SYDVKM come from the germline V gene. The J segment lost 1 base and the V segment lost 3 bases, leaving 9 bases of the junction unmatched. CDR3 loop: CASSLPDRGRRRTDTQYF. CDR3 in DNA: TGTGCCAGCAGTTTGCCGGACAGGGGGCGACGGCGCACAGATACGCAGTATTTT.

This clone was seen only once. The rearrangement joins TRBV10-3 to TRBJ1-1; D unresolved. CDR1 is ENHRY, CDR2 SYGVKD, per germline. This CDR3 is 15 amino acids long. V was pared by 6 bases and J by 8 bases, with 22 bases between. The CDR3 coding sequence is TGTGCCATCAGCCAGAGGGAGGAAGTTGGAGCAGAAGCTTTCTTT. Amino acids: CAISQREEVGAEAFF.

The chain uses TRBV30 and TRBJ2-3; a weak D match, TRBD2 (5 bases). Trimming removed 2 bases at V and 4 bases at J, with 13 bases between. Per the germline V gene, CDR1 is GTSNPN and CDR2 is SVGIG (reference sequence). The CDR3 contains 14 residues. The DNA for the CDR3 is TGTGCCTGGAGTAGAGGTGGGAGCGCAGATACGCAGTATTTT. Its protein is CAWSRGGSADTQYF.